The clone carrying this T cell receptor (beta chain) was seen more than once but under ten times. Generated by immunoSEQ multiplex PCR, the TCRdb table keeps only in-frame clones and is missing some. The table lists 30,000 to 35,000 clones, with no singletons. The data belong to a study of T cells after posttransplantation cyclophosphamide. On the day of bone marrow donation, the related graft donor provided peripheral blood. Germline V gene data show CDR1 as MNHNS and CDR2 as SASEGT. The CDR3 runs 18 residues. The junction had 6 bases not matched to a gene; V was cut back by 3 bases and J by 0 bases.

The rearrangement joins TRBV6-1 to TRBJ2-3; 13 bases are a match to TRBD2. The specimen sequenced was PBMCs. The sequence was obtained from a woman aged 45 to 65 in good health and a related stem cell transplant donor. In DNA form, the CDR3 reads TGTGCCAGCAGTGAGACGGGACTAGCGGGACTTAGCACAGATACGCAGTATTTT. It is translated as CASSETGLAGLSTDTQYF.